This TCR beta chain came from a study of blood T cell repertoires in COVID-19. Authors' methods: Reference gene primer amplification in the assay estimated nucleated cell counts. Data came from immunoSEQ multiplex PCR; TCRdb stores just in-frame clones and leaves some out. V, J and clone size were drawn from that table, and D and trimming were deduced from the DNA. The sample lists roughly 100,000 clones, approximately 86% occurring once. V lost 5 bases, J lost 2 bases, and 10 bases lay in between. CDR1 is SGHTA and CDR2 is FQGNSA in the germline V gene. The CDR3 consists of 15 residues. The sample taken for sequencing was peripheral blood. This clonotype was obtained from an elderly man with acute or convalescent COVID-19. The chain employs TRBV7-2 and TRBJ2-6; the D is unclear. The CDR3 DNA sequence: TGTGCCAGCAGCCCCTATACTGCTGGGGCCAACGTCCTGACTTTC. Translation: CASSPYTAGANVLTF.